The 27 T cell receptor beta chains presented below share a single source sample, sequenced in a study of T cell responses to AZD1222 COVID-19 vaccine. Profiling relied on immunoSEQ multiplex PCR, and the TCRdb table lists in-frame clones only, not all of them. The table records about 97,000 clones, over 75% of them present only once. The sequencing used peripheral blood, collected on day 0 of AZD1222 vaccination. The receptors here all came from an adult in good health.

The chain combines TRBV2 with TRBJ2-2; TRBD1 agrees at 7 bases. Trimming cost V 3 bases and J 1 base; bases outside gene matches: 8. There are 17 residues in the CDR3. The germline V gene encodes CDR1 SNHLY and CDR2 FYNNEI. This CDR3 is CASSEGDRALNTGELFF. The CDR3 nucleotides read TGTGCCAGCAGTGAGGGCGACAGGGCCCTGAACACCGGGGAGCTGTTTTTT.

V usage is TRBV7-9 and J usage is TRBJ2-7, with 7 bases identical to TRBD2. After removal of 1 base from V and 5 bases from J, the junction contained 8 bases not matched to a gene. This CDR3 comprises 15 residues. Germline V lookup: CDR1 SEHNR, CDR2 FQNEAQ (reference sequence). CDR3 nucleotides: TGTGCCAGCAGCTTAGTCTTGACCGCGGGGGACGAGCAGTACTTC. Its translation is CASSLVLTAGDEQYF.

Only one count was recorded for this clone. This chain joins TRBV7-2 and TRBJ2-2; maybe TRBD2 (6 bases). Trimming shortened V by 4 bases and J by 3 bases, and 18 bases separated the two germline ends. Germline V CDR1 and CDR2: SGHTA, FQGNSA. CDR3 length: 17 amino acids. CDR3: CASSSPYSGLDTGELFF. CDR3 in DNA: TGTGCCAGCAGCTCCCCGTACAGCGGGTTGGACACCGGGGAGCTGTTTTTT.

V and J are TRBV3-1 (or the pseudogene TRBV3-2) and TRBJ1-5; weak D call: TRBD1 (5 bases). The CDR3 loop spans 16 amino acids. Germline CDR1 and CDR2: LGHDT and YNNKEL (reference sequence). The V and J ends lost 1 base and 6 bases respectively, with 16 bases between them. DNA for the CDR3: TGTGCCAGCAGCCAAGGTACCTCGTTTCAGGGTCAGCCCCAGCATTTT. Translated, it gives CASSQGTSFQGQPQHF.

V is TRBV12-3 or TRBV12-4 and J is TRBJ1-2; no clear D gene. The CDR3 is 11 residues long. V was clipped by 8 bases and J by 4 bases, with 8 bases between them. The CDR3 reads CASGRRYGYTF. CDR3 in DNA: TGTGCCAGCGGGAGGCGCTATGGCTACACCTTC.

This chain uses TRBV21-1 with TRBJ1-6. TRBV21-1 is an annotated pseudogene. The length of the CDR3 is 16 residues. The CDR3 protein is CASKQRHGRDNSPLHF. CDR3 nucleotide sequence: TGTGCCAGTAAGCAAAGGCATGGCCGTGATAATTCACCCCTCCACTTT.

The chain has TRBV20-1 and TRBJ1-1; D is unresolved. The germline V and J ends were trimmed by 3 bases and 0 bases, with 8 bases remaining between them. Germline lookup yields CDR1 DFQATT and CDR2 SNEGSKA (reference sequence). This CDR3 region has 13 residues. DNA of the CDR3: TGCAGTGCTAGTTCAAACGTGAACACTGAAGCTTTCTTT. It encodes CSASSNVNTEAFF.

This CDR3 is CAGRMGQQETQYF. The CDR3 region has the DNA TGTGCCGGCCGCATGGGACAGCAAGAGACCCAGTACTTC. V is TRBV3-1 (or the pseudogene TRBV3-2) and J is TRBJ2-5, with 7 bases matching TRBD1. This CDR3 comprises 13 residues. J was trimmed by 2 bases and V by 11 bases; bases with no gene match: 8. Germline lookup yields CDR1 LGHDT and CDR2 YNNKEL (reference sequence).

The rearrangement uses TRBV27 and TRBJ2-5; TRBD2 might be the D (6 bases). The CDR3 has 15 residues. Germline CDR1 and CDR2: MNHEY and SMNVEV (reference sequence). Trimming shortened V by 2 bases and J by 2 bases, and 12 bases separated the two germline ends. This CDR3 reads CASSLMRGSQETQYF. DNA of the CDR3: TGTGCCAGCAGTTTAATGCGGGGCTCACAAGAGACCCAGTACTTC.

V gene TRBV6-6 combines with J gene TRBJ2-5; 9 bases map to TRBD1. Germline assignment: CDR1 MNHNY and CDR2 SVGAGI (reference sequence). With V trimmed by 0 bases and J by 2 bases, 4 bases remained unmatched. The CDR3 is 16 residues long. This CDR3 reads CASSYSDRGNQETQYF. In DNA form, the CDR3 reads TGTGCCAGCAGTTACTCGGACAGGGGAAATCAAGAGACCCAGTACTTC.

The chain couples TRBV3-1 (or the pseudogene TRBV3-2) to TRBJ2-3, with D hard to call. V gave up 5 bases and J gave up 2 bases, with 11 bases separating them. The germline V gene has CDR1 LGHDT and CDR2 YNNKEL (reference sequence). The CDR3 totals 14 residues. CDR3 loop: CASSGERHTDTQYF. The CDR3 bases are TGTGCCAGCAGCGGAGAACGCCACACAGATACGCAGTATTTT.

CDR3 protein: CASSLRTGGDNTEAFF. CDR3 in DNA: TGCGCCAGCAGCCTCCGGACAGGAGGAGATAACACTGAAGCTTTCTTT. The V and J genes are TRBV5-1 and TRBJ1-1, with 7 bases lining up with TRBD1. J was trimmed by 2 bases and V by 4 bases; bases with no gene match: 11. Germline CDR1 reads SGHRS; CDR2 reads YFSETQ. The CDR3 spans 16 residues.

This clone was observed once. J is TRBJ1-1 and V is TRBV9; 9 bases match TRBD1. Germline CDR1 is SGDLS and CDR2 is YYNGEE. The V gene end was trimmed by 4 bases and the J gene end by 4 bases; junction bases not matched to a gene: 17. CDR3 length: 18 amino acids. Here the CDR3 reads CASSPNGGTGGIGTEAFF. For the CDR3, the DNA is TGTGCCAGCAGCCCAAATGGAGGAACAGGGGGCATTGGCACTGAAGCTTTCTTT.

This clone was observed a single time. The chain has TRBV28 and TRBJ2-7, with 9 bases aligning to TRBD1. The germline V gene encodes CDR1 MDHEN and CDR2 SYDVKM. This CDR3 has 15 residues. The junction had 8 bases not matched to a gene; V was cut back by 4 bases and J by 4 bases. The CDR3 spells CASSSTTGGGYEQYF. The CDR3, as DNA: TGTGCCAGCAGTTCCACGACAGGGGGAGGTTACGAGCAGTACTTC.

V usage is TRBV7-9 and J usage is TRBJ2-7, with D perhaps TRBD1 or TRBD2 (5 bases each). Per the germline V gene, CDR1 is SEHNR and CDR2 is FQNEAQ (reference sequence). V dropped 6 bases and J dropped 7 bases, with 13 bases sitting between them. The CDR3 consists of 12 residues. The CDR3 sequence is CASRPEGPEQYF. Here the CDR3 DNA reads TGTGCCAGCAGACCAGAGGGACCGGAGCAGTACTTC.

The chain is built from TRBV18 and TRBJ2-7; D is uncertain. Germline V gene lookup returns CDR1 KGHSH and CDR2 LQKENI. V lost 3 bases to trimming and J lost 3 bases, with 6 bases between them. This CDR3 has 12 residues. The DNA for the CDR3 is TGTGCCAGCTCACCCGGCCTCTACGAGCAGTACTTC. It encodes CASSPGLYEQYF. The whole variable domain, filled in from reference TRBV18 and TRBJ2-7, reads NAGVMQNPRHLVRRRGQEARLRCSPMKGHSHVYWYRQLPEEGLKFMVYLQKENIIDESGMPKERFSAEFPKEGPSILRIQQVVRGDSAAYFCASSPGLYEQYFGPGTRLTVT.

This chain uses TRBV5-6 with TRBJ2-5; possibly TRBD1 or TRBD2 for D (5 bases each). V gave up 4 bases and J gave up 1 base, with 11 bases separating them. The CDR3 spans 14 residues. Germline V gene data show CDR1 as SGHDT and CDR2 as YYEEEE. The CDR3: CASSPGTPQETQYF. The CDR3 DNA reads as TGTGCCAGCAGCCCGGGGACCCCCCAAGAGACCCAGTACTTC.

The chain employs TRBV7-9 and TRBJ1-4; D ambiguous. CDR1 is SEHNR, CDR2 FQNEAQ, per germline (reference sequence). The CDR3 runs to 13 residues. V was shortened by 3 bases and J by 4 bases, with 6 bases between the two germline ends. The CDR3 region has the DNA TGTGCCAGCAGCTTCGGTGGTAATGAAAAACTGTTTTTT. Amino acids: CASSFGGNEKLFF. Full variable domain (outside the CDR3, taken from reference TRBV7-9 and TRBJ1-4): DTGVSQNPRHKITKRGQNVTFRCDPISEHNRLYWYRQTLGQGPEFLTYFQNEAQLEKSRLLSDRFSAERPKGSFSTLEIQRTEQGDSAMYLCASSFGGNEKLFFGSGTQLSVL.

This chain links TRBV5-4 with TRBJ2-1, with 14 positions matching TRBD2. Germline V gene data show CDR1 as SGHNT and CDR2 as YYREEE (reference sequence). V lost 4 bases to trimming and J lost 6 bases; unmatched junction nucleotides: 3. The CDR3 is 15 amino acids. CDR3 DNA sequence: TGTGCCAGCAGCGGGACTAGCGGGGGTGTCAATGAGCAGTTCTTC. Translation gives CASSGTSGGVNEQFF.

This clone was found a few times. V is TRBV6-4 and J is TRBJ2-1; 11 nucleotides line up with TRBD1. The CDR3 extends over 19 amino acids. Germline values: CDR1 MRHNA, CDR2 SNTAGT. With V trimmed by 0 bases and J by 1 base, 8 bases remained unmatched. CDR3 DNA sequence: TGTGCCAGCAGTGACTCCGCTAGCGGGACAGGGGGGTCCTACAATGAGCAGTTCTTC. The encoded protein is CASSDSASGTGGSYNEQFF.

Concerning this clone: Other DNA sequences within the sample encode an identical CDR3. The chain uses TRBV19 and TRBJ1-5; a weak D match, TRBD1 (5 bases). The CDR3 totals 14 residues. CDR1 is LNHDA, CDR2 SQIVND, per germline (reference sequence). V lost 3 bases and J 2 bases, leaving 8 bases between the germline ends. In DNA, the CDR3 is TGTGCCAGTAGTATCGGCAGGGGCAATCAGCCCCAGCATTTT. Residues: CASSIGRGNQPQHF.

In DNA, the CDR3 is TGTGCCAGCAGTCCTGACCCGTGGAGCAATCAGCCCCAGCATTTT. This encodes CASSPDPWSNQPQHF. The chain combines TRBV25-1 with TRBJ1-5; D gene ambiguous. The length of the CDR3 is 15 residues. The germline V gene encodes CDR1 MGHDK and CDR2 SYGVNS. Trimming removed 5 bases at V and 1 base at J, with 12 bases between. Using reference TRBV25-1 and TRBJ1-5 for the parts outside the CDR3, the full variable domain is EADIYQTPRYLVIGTGKKITLECSQTMGHDKMYWYQQDPGMELHLIHYSYGVNSTEKGDLSSESTVSRIRTEHFPLTLESARPSHTSQYLCASSPDPWSNQPQHFGDGTRLSIL.

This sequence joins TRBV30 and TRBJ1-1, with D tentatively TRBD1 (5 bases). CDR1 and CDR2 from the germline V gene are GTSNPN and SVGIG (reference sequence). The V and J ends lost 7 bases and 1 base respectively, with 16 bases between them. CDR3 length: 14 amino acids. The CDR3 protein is CASRSRDGNTEAFF. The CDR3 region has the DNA TGTGCCTCCCGCAGCAGGGATGGGAACACTGAAGCTTTCTTT.

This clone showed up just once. The CDR3 DNA reads TGTGCCAGCAGCCCCGGGCTGTACTCTGGAAACACCATATATTTT. Translating gives CASSPGLYSGNTIYF. This rearrangement joins TRBV7-9 to TRBJ1-3; D ambiguous. Germline loops: CDR1 SEHNR, CDR2 FQNEAQ (reference sequence). There are 15 residues in the CDR3. Trimming left V 5 bases short and J 0 bases short, with 11 bases between. The complete variable domain, with remaining parts taken from reference TRBV7-9 and TRBJ1-3, reads DTGVSQNPRHKITKRGQNVTFRCDPISEHNRLYWYRQTLGQGPEFLTYFQNEAQLEKSRLLSDRFSAERPKGSFSTLEIQRTEQGDSAMYLCASSPGLYSGNTIYFGEGSWLTVV.

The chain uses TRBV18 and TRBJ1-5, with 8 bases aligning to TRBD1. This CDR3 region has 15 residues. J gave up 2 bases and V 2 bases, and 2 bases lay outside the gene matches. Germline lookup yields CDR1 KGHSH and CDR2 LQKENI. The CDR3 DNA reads TGTGCCAGCTCACCAGGACAGGGTGGCAATCAGCCCCAGCATTTT. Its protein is CASSPGQGGNQPQHF.

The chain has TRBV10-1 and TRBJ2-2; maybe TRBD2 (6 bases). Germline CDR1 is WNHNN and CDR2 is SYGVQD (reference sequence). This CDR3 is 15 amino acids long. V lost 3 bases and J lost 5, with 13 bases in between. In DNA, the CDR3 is TGCGCCAGCAGTGAAGTCCCGGGGGAGACCGGGGAGCTGTTTTTT. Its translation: CASSEVPGETGELFF.

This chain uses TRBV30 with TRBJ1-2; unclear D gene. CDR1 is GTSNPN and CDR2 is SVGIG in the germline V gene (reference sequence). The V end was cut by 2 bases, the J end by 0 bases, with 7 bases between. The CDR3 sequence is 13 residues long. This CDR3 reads CAWSFAPNYGYTF. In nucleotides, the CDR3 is TGTGCCTGGAGTTTCGCCCCTAACTATGGCTACACCTTC.